Included here is one TCR beta chain sequence, with context. Seattle researchers signed up patients amid active infection and tracked them longitudinally. These data come from a study of blood T cell repertoires in COVID-19. For the study at large: Researchers got acute and convalescent COVID-19 samples from the United States, Italy and Spain. Sample material is recorded as cDNA or gDNA derived from T cells, B-cell-depleted T cells, or PBMCs.

Method: immunoSEQ multiplex PCR; TCRdb's copy keeps in-frame clones and lacks some. The table lists roughly 24,000 clones, about 89% of them singletons. Sample: peripheral blood. This TCR was sampled from a man aged 65-85 years with COVID-19, enrolled during active disease.

In DNA form, the CDR3 reads TGTGCCAGCTCATCGGACAGTCCTAATGAAAAACTGTTTTTT. This codes for CASSSDSPNEKLFF. This rearrangement joins TRBV18 to TRBJ1-4, with D maybe TRBD1 (6 bases). The CDR3 totals 14 residues. Trimming removed 5 bases at V and 3 bases at J, with 10 bases between. Germline CDR1 reads KGHSH; CDR2 reads LQKENI.